This T cell receptor (beta chain) was found in a study of blood T cells in healthy people across ages. Through a sample-barcoded 5' primer and a J-beta primer mix, a second PCR was run for roughly 6 to 12 cycles. Via MiXCR, TCRdb re-called the 5' RACE reads, giving one row per CDR3 protein. The data show fewer than 1,000,000 distinct CDR3 sequences, less than 60% seen once. No fewer than 6 million PBMCs went into each sample. Total RNA was isolated from each sample in quantities of at least 6 micrograms. Germline lookup yields CDR1 SGHTA and CDR2 FQGNSA. This CDR3 contains 15 residues. V trimming: 4 bases; J trimming: 4 bases; junction bases outside the gene matches: 3. This clonotype was detected once. The target antigen is unknown. General study findings and limits: Researchers report that TCR beta diversity correlated strongly with naive T cell percentage.

The sequence was obtained from a man at least 80 years old in good health. V gene TRBV7-2 combines with J gene TRBJ2-1, with 11 positions matching TRBD2. Sample: blood. The CDR3, as DNA: TGTGCCAGCAGCTCGGCTAGCGGGGGGTACAATGAGCAGTTCTTC. Its translation is CASSSASGGYNEQFF.